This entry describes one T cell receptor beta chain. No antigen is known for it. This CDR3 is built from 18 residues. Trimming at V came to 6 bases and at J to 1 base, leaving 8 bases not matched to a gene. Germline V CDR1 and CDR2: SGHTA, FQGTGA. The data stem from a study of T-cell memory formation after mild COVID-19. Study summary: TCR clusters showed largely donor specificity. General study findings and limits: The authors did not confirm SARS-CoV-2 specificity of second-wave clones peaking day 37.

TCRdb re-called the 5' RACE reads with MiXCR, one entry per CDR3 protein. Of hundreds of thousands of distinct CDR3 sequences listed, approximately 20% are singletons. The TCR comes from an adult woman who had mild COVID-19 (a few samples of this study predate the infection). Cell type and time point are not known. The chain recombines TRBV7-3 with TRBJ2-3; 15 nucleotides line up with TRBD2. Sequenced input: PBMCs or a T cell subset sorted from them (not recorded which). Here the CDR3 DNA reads TGTGCCAGCAGTCCCGGGACTAGCGGGGGGCCCCGCACAGATACGCAGTATTTT. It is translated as CASSPGTSGGPRTDTQYF.